Listed below are T cell receptor beta chains from one sample, sequenced in a study of blood T cell repertoires in COVID-19. Measured with immunoSEQ multiplex PCR; TCRdb has only the in-frame clones, and not every one. Of 200,000 or so clones in the sample, around 85% are singletons; the top ten hold about 0.72%. The sequenced material came from peripheral blood. The receptors were sampled from a woman in her sixties or seventies with acute or convalescent COVID-19. Each CDR3 is given with its conserved first and last residue. A D gene is named only where the DNA matches it firmly. The size of a clone is reported for some rows only, either as once, few or many, or as a class for expanded clones.

clone_size: NA; v_call: TRBV5-1; j_call: TRBJ1-6; d_call: NA; cdr3_aa: CASSRDGDNNSPLHF; cdr3_nt: TGCGCCAGCAGCCGGGACGGGGACAATAATTCACCCCTCCACTTT
clone_size: NA; v_call: TRBV19; j_call: TRBJ2-7; d_call: TRBD2; cdr3_aa: CASSSTSGGFYEQYF; cdr3_nt: TGTGCCAGTAGCTCGACTAGCGGGGGCTTCTACGAGCAGTACTTC
clone_size: NA; v_call: TRBV11-3; j_call: TRBJ2-5; d_call: TRBD2; cdr3_aa: CASSPSGAVQETQYF; cdr3_nt: TGTGCCAGCAGCCCTAGCGGGGCCGTACAAGAGACCCAGTACTTC
clone_size: NA; v_call: TRBV9; j_call: TRBJ1-1; d_call: NA; cdr3_aa: CASSVDPGSRGTEAFF; cdr3_nt: TGTGCCAGCAGCGTAGACCCGGGATCCAGAGGCACTGAAGCTTTCTTT
clone_size: NA; v_call: TRBV4-1; j_call: TRBJ2-7; d_call: NA; cdr3_aa: CASSQGLRYEQYF; cdr3_nt: TGCGCCAGCAGCCAAGGACTGCGCTACGAGCAGTACTTC
clone_size: once; v_call: TRBV6-1; j_call: TRBJ1-3; d_call: NA; cdr3_aa: CASSEVAGSGNTIYF; cdr3_nt: TGTGCCAGCAGTGAAGTAGCAGGGTCTGGAAACACCATATATTTT
clone_size: NA; v_call: TRBV5-5; j_call: TRBJ1-2; d_call: TRBD1; cdr3_aa: CASSDPGQGASGYTF; cdr3_nt: TGTGCCAGCAGCGATCCGGGACAGGGGGCGTCAGGCTACACCTTC
clone_size: NA; v_call: TRBV20-1; j_call: TRBJ2-7; d_call: NA; cdr3_aa: CSAKQGYEQYF; cdr3_nt: TGCAGTGCTAAACAGGGCTACGAGCAGTACTTC
clone_size: once; v_call: TRBV18; j_call: TRBJ2-7; d_call: TRBD2; cdr3_aa: CASSPGLAGVNSYEQYF; cdr3_nt: TGTGCCAGCTCACCCGGACTAGCGGGAGTTAATAGCTACGAGCAGTACTTC
clone_size: NA; v_call: TRBV5-4; j_call: TRBJ2-6; d_call: NA; cdr3_aa: CASSLGGFSSGANVLTF; cdr3_nt: TGTGCCAGCAGCTTGGGAGGGTTTAGCTCTGGGGCCAACGTCCTGACTTTC
clone_size: NA; v_call: TRBV9; j_call: TRBJ2-3; d_call: TRBD2; cdr3_aa: CASSPRPGLAGVDTQYF; cdr3_nt: TGTGCCAGCAGTCCCAGACCGGGACTAGCGGGAGTAGATACGCAGTATTTT
clone_size: NA; v_call: TRBV5-1; j_call: TRBJ2-5; d_call: TRBD2; cdr3_aa: CASSLGLAGQTQYF; cdr3_nt: TGCGCCAGCAGCTTGGGACTAGCGGGGCAGACCCAGTACTTC
clone_size: NA; v_call: TRBV5-5; j_call: TRBJ1-5; d_call: NA; cdr3_aa: CASSLADRQPQHF; cdr3_nt: TGTGCCAGCAGCTTGGCCGACAGGCAGCCCCAGCATTTT
clone_size: NA; v_call: TRBV5-1; j_call: TRBJ2-7; d_call: TRBD1; cdr3_aa: CASSLEGVLRDRYHEQYF; cdr3_nt: TGCGCCAGCAGTTTGGAGGGGGTCCTCCGGGACAGGTACCACGAGCAGTACTTC
clone_size: NA; v_call: TRBV7-2; j_call: TRBJ2-3; d_call: NA; cdr3_aa: CASSLFGGQSTDTQYF; cdr3_nt: TGTGCCAGCAGCTTATTCGGGGGGCAGAGCACAGATACGCAGTATTTT
clone_size: NA; v_call: TRBV7-2; j_call: TRBJ1-6; d_call: NA; cdr3_aa: CASSLDSMNSPLHF; cdr3_nt: TGTGCCAGCAGCTTAGACAGCATGAATTCACCCCTCCACTTT
clone_size: NA; v_call: TRBV5-1; j_call: TRBJ1-6; d_call: TRBD1; cdr3_aa: CASSKQGNYNSPLHF; cdr3_nt: TGCGCCAGCAGCAAACAGGGGAACTATAATTCACCCCTCCACTTT
clone_size: NA; v_call: TRBV6-2/TRBV6-3; j_call: TRBJ1-6; d_call: NA; cdr3_aa: CASSAAQGYNSPLHF; cdr3_nt: TGTGCCAGCAGTGCCGCCCAGGGGTATAATTCACCCCTCCACTTT
clone_size: NA; v_call: TRBV2; j_call: TRBJ2-2; d_call: NA; cdr3_aa: CASRRTGELFF; cdr3_nt: TGTGCCAGCAGGCGGACCGGGGAGCTGTTTTTT
clone_size: NA; v_call: TRBV5-4; j_call: TRBJ1-3; d_call: NA; cdr3_aa: CASSIQGSIRGNTIYF; cdr3_nt: TGTGCCAGCAGCATTCAGGGGAGTATACGAGGAAACACCATATATTTT
clone_size: NA; v_call: TRBV4-3; j_call: TRBJ1-1; d_call: NA; cdr3_aa: CASSQESGYEAFF; cdr3_nt: TGCGCCAGCAGCCAAGAATCCGGGTATGAAGCTTTCTTT
clone_size: NA; v_call: TRBV19; j_call: TRBJ2-4; d_call: NA; cdr3_aa: CASSIVLSGSKNIQYF; cdr3_nt: TGTGCCAGTAGTATAGTATTATCGGGATCCAAAAACATTCAGTACTTC
clone_size: NA; v_call: TRBV10-3; j_call: TRBJ2-3; d_call: TRBD2; cdr3_aa: CAISGGTSGRVDTQYF; cdr3_nt: TGTGCCATCAGTGGAGGGACTAGCGGGAGAGTAGATACGCAGTATTTT
clone_size: NA; v_call: TRBV19; j_call: TRBJ2-5; d_call: NA; cdr3_aa: CASRGTLRKETQYF; cdr3_nt: TGTGCCAGTAGGGGGACATTACGAAAGGAGACCCAGTACTTC
clone_size: NA; v_call: TRBV20-1; j_call: TRBJ1-4; d_call: NA; cdr3_aa: CSASQGSNEKLFF; cdr3_nt: TGCAGTGCTAGTCAAGGGAGTAATGAAAAACTGTTTTTT
clone_size: NA; v_call: TRBV10-3; j_call: TRBJ2-7; d_call: NA; cdr3_aa: CAISLTDSLNSYEQYF; cdr3_nt: TGTGCCATCAGCCTGACAGACAGTTTAAACTCCTACGAGCAGTACTTC
clone_size: NA; v_call: TRBV7-7; j_call: TRBJ2-2; d_call: TRBD2; cdr3_aa: CASSFGRAGTGELFF; cdr3_nt: TGTGCCAGCAGCTTCGGGAGGGCGGGCACCGGGGAGCTGTTTTTT
clone_size: NA; v_call: TRBV2; j_call: TRBJ2-2; d_call: NA; cdr3_aa: CASSGERDTGELFF; cdr3_nt: TGTGCCAGCTCGGGGGAGAGGGACACCGGGGAGCTGTTTTTT
clone_size: NA; v_call: TRBV5-1; j_call: TRBJ2-1; d_call: TRBD2; cdr3_aa: CASSFVSGVSGGNEQFF; cdr3_nt: TGCGCCAGCAGCTTTGTAAGCGGGGTCTCTGGAGGGAATGAGCAGTTCTTC
clone_size: once; v_call: TRBV18; j_call: TRBJ1-2; d_call: NA; cdr3_aa: CASSPAREGANYGYTF; cdr3_nt: TGTGCCAGCTCACCAGCCAGGGAAGGTGCTAACTATGGCTACACCTTC
clone_size: once; v_call: TRBV11-3; j_call: TRBJ1-1; d_call: NA; cdr3_aa: CASSLGRGGNTEAFF; cdr3_nt: TGTGCCAGCAGCTTGGGCCGCGGGGGAAACACTGAAGCTTTCTTT
clone_size: NA; v_call: TRBV6-5; j_call: TRBJ2-3; d_call: TRBD1; cdr3_aa: CASSSPTGPDTQYF; cdr3_nt: TGTGCCAGCAGTTCACCGACAGGGCCAGATACGCAGTATTTT
clone_size: NA; v_call: TRBV27; j_call: TRBJ1-5; d_call: NA; cdr3_aa: CASSPSGAAQPQHF; cdr3_nt: TGTGCCAGCAGTCCGTCAGGGGCCGCACAGCCCCAGCATTTT
clone_size: NA; v_call: TRBV9; j_call: TRBJ1-1; d_call: NA; cdr3_aa: CASSVVGSMNTEAFF; cdr3_nt: TGTGCCAGCAGCGTAGTGGGGAGCATGAACACTGAAGCTTTCTTT
clone_size: NA; v_call: TRBV19; j_call: TRBJ1-1; d_call: TRBD1; cdr3_aa: CASTSTGTGHTEAFF; cdr3_nt: TGTGCCAGTACTTCTACCGGGACAGGGCACACTGAAGCTTTCTTT
clone_size: NA; v_call: TRBV19; j_call: TRBJ1-2; d_call: TRBD1; cdr3_aa: CASSHRGGGYTF; cdr3_nt: TGTGCCAGTAGTCACAGGGGAGGTGGCTACACCTTC
clone_size: NA; v_call: TRBV2; j_call: TRBJ2-7; d_call: NA; cdr3_aa: CASNRDAYEQYF; cdr3_nt: TGTGCCAGCAACAGGGACGCCTACGAGCAGTACTTC
clone_size: NA; v_call: TRBV19; j_call: TRBJ2-7; d_call: TRBD1; cdr3_aa: CASSIGTASPTGQYF; cdr3_nt: TGTGCCAGTAGTATCGGGACAGCCAGTCCGACGGGGCAGTACTTC
clone_size: NA; v_call: TRBV5-4; j_call: TRBJ2-2; d_call: TRBD2; cdr3_aa: CASSLTSGGWANTGELFF; cdr3_nt: TGTGCCAGCAGCTTGACTAGCGGGGGGTGGGCGAACACCGGGGAGCTGTTTTTT
clone_size: NA; v_call: TRBV24-1; j_call: TRBJ2-1; d_call: TRBD2; cdr3_aa: CATSSSSGRGNSYNEQFF; cdr3_nt: TGTGCCACCAGTTCCAGTAGCGGGAGGGGTAATTCCTACAATGAGCAGTTCTTC
clone_size: NA; v_call: TRBV7-8; j_call: TRBJ2-5; d_call: NA; cdr3_aa: CASSLDQTAYQETQYF; cdr3_nt: TGTGCCAGCAGCTTAGATCAGACAGCGTACCAAGAGACCCAGTACTTC
clone_size: NA; v_call: TRBV2; j_call: TRBJ1-1; d_call: NA; cdr3_aa: CASSEESVRVMNTEAFF; cdr3_nt: TGTGCCAGCAGTGAGGAATCGGTCCGGGTCATGAACACTGAAGCTTTCTTT
clone_size: NA; v_call: TRBV5-4; j_call: TRBJ1-2; d_call: NA; cdr3_aa: CASSLDRYGYTF; cdr3_nt: TGTGCCAGCAGCCTAGACCGCTATGGCTACACCTTC
clone_size: NA; v_call: TRBV24-1; j_call: TRBJ1-1; d_call: TRBD1; cdr3_aa: CATSDPGGEAFF; cdr3_nt: TGTGCCACCAGTGACCCAGGGGGAGAAGCTTTCTTT
clone_size: NA; v_call: TRBV10-3; j_call: TRBJ2-1; d_call: NA; cdr3_aa: CAISGRGVYNEQFF; cdr3_nt: TGTGCCATCTCCGGTCGAGGAGTTTACAATGAGCAGTTCTTC
clone_size: once; v_call: TRBV9; j_call: TRBJ1-2; d_call: NA; cdr3_aa: CASSVGQVDELHGYTF; cdr3_nt: TGTGCCAGCAGCGTAGGTCAGGTAGACGAATTACATGGCTACACCTTC
clone_size: NA; v_call: TRBV5-1; j_call: TRBJ2-3; d_call: NA; cdr3_aa: CASSLPLDTQYF; cdr3_nt: TGCGCCAGCAGCTTGCCTTTGGATACGCAGTATTTT
clone_size: NA; v_call: TRBV10-3; j_call: TRBJ2-7; d_call: TRBD1; cdr3_aa: CATRGDRERDEQYF; cdr3_nt: TGTGCCACCCGCGGGGACAGGGAACGCGACGAGCAGTACTTC